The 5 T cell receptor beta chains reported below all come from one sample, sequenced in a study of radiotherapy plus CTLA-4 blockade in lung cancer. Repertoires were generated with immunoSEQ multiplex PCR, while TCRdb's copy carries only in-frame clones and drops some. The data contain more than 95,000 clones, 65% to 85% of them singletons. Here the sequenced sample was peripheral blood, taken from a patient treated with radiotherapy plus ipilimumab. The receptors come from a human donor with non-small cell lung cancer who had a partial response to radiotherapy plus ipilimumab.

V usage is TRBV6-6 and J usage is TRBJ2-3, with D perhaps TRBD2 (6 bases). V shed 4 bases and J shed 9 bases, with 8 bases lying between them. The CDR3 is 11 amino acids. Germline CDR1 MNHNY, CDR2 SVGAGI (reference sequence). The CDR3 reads CASSLAETQYF. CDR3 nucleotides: TGTGCCAGCAGTTTAGCGGAAACGCAGTATTTT.

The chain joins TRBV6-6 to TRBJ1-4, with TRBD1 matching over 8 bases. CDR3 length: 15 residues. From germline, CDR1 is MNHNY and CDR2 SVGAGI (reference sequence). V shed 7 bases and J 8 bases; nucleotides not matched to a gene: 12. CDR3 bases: TGTGCCAGCAACAACCTACAGGGGGTAGGAGAAAAACTGTTTTTT. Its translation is CASNNLQGVGEKLFF.

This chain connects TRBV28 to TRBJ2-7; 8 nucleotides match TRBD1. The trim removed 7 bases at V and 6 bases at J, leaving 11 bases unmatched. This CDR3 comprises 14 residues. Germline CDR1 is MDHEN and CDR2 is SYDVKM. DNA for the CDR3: TGTGCCAGCATTCATCGGACAGGGATCGCCGAGCAGTACTTC. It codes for CASIHRTGIAEQYF.

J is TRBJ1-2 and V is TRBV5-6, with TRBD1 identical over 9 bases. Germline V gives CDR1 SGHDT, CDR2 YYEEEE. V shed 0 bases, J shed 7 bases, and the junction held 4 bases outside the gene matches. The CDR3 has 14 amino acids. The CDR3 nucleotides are TGTGCCAGCAGCTTGGACAGGGGGCGTGGTGGCTACACCTTC. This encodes CASSLDRGRGGYTF. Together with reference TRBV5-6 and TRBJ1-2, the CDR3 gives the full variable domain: DAGVTQSPTHLIKTRGQQVTLRCSPKSGHDTVSWYQQALGQGPQFIFQYYEEEERQRGNFPDRFSGHQFPNYSSELNVNALLLGDSALYLCASSLDRGRGGYTFGSGTRLTVV.

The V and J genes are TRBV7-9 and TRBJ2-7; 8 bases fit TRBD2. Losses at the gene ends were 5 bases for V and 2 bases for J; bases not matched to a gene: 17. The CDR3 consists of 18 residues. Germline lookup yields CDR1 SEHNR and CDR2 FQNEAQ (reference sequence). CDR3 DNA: TGTGCCAGCAGCCGGACCAGGGGCCTTGGGCGGGAGGCCTACGAGCAGTACGTC. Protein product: CASSRTRGLGREAYEQYV.